Shown below are 23 T cell receptor beta chains from a single sample sequenced in a study of shared clonotypes between healthy human individuals. Produced via immunoSEQ multiplex PCR; TCRdb's table is partial and in-frame only. In the table there are a few million clones, approximately 94% of which are singletons. Material for sequencing was naive CD4+ T cells sorted from blood. Subset meaning: CD45RA+ positively selected. All receptors come from a man aged 18-30 years in good health.

The rearrangement joins TRBV5-1 to TRBJ1-5, with 9 bases identical to TRBD1. The CDR3 extends over 15 amino acids. V was clipped by 4 bases and J by 5 bases; unmatched bases: 7. Germline CDR1 SGHRS, CDR2 YFSETQ. CDR3 amino acids: CASSRQGGVDQPQHF. The CDR3 region has the DNA TGCGCCAGCAGCAGACAGGGGGGAGTAGATCAGCCCCAGCATTTT.

The chain joins TRBV30 to TRBJ1-2, with D uncertain. Germline V CDR1 and CDR2: GTSNPN, SVGIG (reference sequence). The V end was cut by 5 bases, the J end by 4 bases, with 17 bases between. CDR3 length equals 14 residues. CDR3 sequence: CAWREPAAGYGYTF. The CDR3 nucleotides read TGTGCCTGGCGAGAGCCAGCCGCAGGCTATGGCTACACCTTC.

The chain couples TRBV6-7 to TRBJ2-2; weak D call: TRBD2 (6 bases). TRBV6-7 is labeled an ORF, and its function is uncertain. V lost 6 bases to trimming and J lost 1 base, with 12 bases between them. This CDR3 is 15 amino acids long. CDR3 coding DNA: TGTGCCAGCAGCGCGGTGCGGGAGAACACCGGGGAGCTGTTTTTT. As protein: CASSAVRENTGELFF.

V usage is TRBV7-8 and J usage is TRBJ2-1; 7 bases are shared with TRBD2. Germline loops: CDR1 SGHVS, CDR2 FQNEAQ. The V and J ends lost 4 bases and 8 bases, in that order; junction bases with no gene match: 11. The CDR3 loop spans 15 amino acids. DNA for the CDR3: TGTGCCAGCAGCTCACGAGTCGGGCTAGCGGATGAGCAGTTCTTC. Its translation: CASSSRVGLADEQFF.

V and J are TRBV7-8 and TRBJ2-7; D gene ambiguous. Germline V lookup: CDR1 SGHVS, CDR2 FQNEAQ. This CDR3 has 14 amino acids. Trimming cost V 3 bases and J 6 bases, with 15 bases left between them. The CDR3 nucleotides read TGTGCCAGCAGCTTGCCGCCAGGCCGAGCCGAGCAGTACTTC. It encodes CASSLPPGRAEQYF.

This chain links TRBV6-5 with TRBJ2-7, with 9 bases aligning to TRBD1. The CDR3 contains 16 residues. V dropped 0 bases and J dropped 2; count of bases not matched to a gene: 5. Germline-derived CDR1 and CDR2 are MNHEY and SVGAGI. The CDR3 DNA sequence: TGTGCCAGCAGTTACTCGATGGACAGGGGTACCTACGAGCAGTACTTC. This encodes CASSYSMDRGTYEQYF.

The V call is TRBV2, the J call TRBJ2-6, with 7 bases lining up with TRBD2. Trimming at V came to 4 bases and at J to 0 bases, leaving 0 bases not matched to a gene. CDR1 is SNHLY and CDR2 is FYNNEI in the germline V gene. The CDR3 is 15 amino acids. CDR3 bases: TGTGCCAGCAGTGCGGGGGGCTCTGGGGCCAACGTCCTGACTTTC. This encodes CASSAGGSGANVLTF.

This sequence joins TRBV4-3 and TRBJ2-7, with TRBD1 matching 8 bases. V shed 0 bases and J 3 bases; nucleotides not matched to a gene: 7. This CDR3 spans 16 amino acids. Germline values: CDR1 LGHNA, CDR2 YSLEER. CDR3 sequence (DNA): TGCGCCAGCAGCCAAGATCTCGCAGGGGGCCGCTACGAGCAGTACTTC. As protein: CASSQDLAGGRYEQYF.

The chain links TRBV29-1 to TRBJ2-3; D not certain. Trimming removed 4 bases at V and 2 bases at J, with 13 bases between. Looked up from germline, CDR1 is SQVTM and CDR2 is ANQGSEA. This CDR3 contains 14 residues. The CDR3 region is CSVGRPLSTDTQYF. The CDR3 bases are TGCAGCGTTGGCAGGCCGTTATCCACAGATACGCAGTATTTT.

The genes are TRBV28 and TRBJ2-1; TRBD2 matches 10 bases. The junction had 5 bases not matched to a gene; V was cut back by 7 bases and J by 2 bases. Germline CDR1 reads MDHEN; CDR2 reads SYDVKM. The CDR3 is 15 amino acids. CDR3 sequence reads: CASTTSGRAYNEQFF. CDR3 nucleotides: TGTGCCAGCACCACGAGCGGGAGGGCCTACAATGAGCAGTTCTTC.

V usage is TRBV6-1 and J usage is TRBJ2-7; weak D call: TRBD2 (5 bases). The CDR3 loop spans 15 amino acids. Germline CDR1 reads MNHNS; CDR2 reads SASEGT. V dropped 4 bases and J dropped 1 base, with 14 bases sitting between them. The CDR3 loop reads CASSGKGGSSYEQYF. CDR3 DNA sequence: TGTGCCAGCAGTGGGAAGGGTGGGAGTTCCTACGAGCAGTACTTC.

A remark on this clone: Other DNA sequences in the sample encode the same CDR3. The J gene is TRBJ1-4, the V gene TRBV30; D is uncertain. V gave up 0 bases and J gave up 7 bases, with 6 bases separating them. Germline V gene data show CDR1 as GTSNPN and CDR2 as SVGIG (reference sequence). CDR3 length: 12 amino acids. The CDR3 reads CAWSVRGEKLFF. The CDR3 DNA follows: TGTGCCTGGAGTGTACGGGGTGAAAAACTGTTTTTT. Drawing the rest from reference TRBV30 and TRBJ1-4, the complete variable domain is SQTIHQWPATLVQPVGSPLSLECTVEGTSNPNLYWYRQAAGRGLQLLFYSVGIGQISSEVPQNLSASRPQDRQFILSSKKLLLSDSGFYLCAWSVRGEKLFFGSGTQLSVL.

The J gene is TRBJ2-4, the V gene TRBV5-1; D unclear. CDR3 length: 15 residues. Per germline, CDR1 SGHRS and CDR2 YFSETQ. V lost 2 bases to trimming and J lost 1 base, with 10 bases between them. In DNA, the CDR3 is TGCGCCAGCAGCTTCGACGGCGCGGCCAAAAACATTCAGTACTTC. Translated: CASSFDGAAKNIQYF.

The genes are TRBV5-1 and TRBJ2-3, with TRBD1 matching 7 bases. In germline, CDR1 is SGHRS, CDR2 YFSETQ. This CDR3 spans 14 amino acids. Losses at the gene ends were 6 bases for V and 2 bases for J; bases not matched to a gene: 6. In DNA form, the CDR3 reads TGCGCCAGCATCCTTGGACAGGACACAGATACGCAGTATTTT. Its translation is CASILGQDTDTQYF. Using reference TRBV5-1 and TRBJ2-3 for the parts outside the CDR3, the full variable domain is KAGVTQTPRYLIKTRGQQVTLSCSPISGHRSVSWYQQTPGQGLQFLFEYFSETQRNKGNFPGRFSGRQFSNSRSEMNVSTLELGDSALYLCASILGQDTDTQYFGPGTRLTVL.

In the case of this clone: The same CDR3 can be traced to other DNA sequences in this sample. J is TRBJ2-1 and V is TRBV4-1; D is unclear. V was trimmed by 1 base and J by 4 bases, leaving 8 bases between them. The length of the CDR3 is 14 residues. CDR1 and CDR2 (germline): MGHRA, YSYEKL. Here the CDR3 DNA reads TGCGCCAGCAGCCAAGTTCTAGTTTACAATGAGCAGTTCTTC. Translating it yields CASSQVLVYNEQFF.

DNA of the CDR3: TGTGCCAGCAGTCAAAGAACAGGGTTGGAGACCCAGTACTTC. This gives the protein CASSQRTGLETQYF. The chain recombines TRBV6-6 with TRBJ2-5, with TRBD1 as a possible D gene (6 bases). The V gene's germline CDR1 is MNHNY and CDR2 SVGAGI (reference sequence). The CDR3 is made up of 14 amino acids. The V end was cut by 5 bases, the J end by 5 bases, with 15 bases between.

In this sample, this clone turned up once. The chain recombines TRBV5-3 with TRBJ1-1; TRBD1 is a possible D gene (5 bases). TRBV5-3 is classed as an ORF, of uncertain function. V lost 3 bases and J lost 0, with 12 bases in between. The CDR3 runs to 15 residues. For the CDR3, the DNA is TGTGCCAGAAGCTCCGACAGCTCAATGAACACTGAAGCTTTCTTT. Translation gives CARSSDSSMNTEAFF.

CDR3 DNA sequence: TGTGCCAGCAGCTTAGGGTACGGGTACGAGCAGTACTTC. Translation gives CASSLGYGYEQYF. This rearrangement joins TRBV7-3 to TRBJ2-7, with no clear D. Germline lookup yields CDR1 SGHTA and CDR2 FQGTGA. Trimming removed 2 bases from V and 4 bases from J, with 9 bases in between. CDR3 length equals 13 residues.

This clone was seen just once. This chain connects TRBV2 to TRBJ1-1; D unresolved. V was shortened by 6 bases and J by 1 base, with 12 bases between the two germline ends. CDR3 length: 14 amino acids. CDR1 and CDR2 (germline): SNHLY, FYNNEI. The CDR3 DNA follows: TGTGCCAGCAGATACGGCCGAGAGAACACTGAAGCTTTCTTT. Translated, it gives CASRYGRENTEAFF.

The rearrangement joins TRBV28 to TRBJ2-2, with TRBD1 matching 8 bases. The germline V gene has CDR1 MDHEN and CDR2 SYDVKM. The V and J ends lost 11 bases and 1 base, in that order; junction bases with no gene match: 3. The CDR3 sequence is 13 residues long. The CDR3: CAAGQGNTGELFF. CDR3 DNA: TGTGCCGCCGGACAGGGGAACACCGGGGAGCTGTTTTTT.

This rearrangement joins TRBV29-1 to TRBJ2-3; the match to TRBD2 covers 12 bases. Germline CDR1 is SQVTM and CDR2 is ANQGSEA. The CDR3 length is 15 residues. The J segment lost 1 base and the V segment lost 5 bases, leaving 4 bases of the junction unmatched. This CDR3 is CSVQRTSGGTDTQYF. For the CDR3, the DNA is TGCAGCGTTCAAAGGACTAGCGGGGGCACAGATACGCAGTATTTT.

The count of this clone is one. V gene TRBV28 combines with J gene TRBJ1-5, with TRBD1 identical over 9 bases. This CDR3 region has 16 residues. Germline-derived CDR1 and CDR2 are MDHEN and SYDVKM. V dropped 4 bases and J dropped 4; count of bases not matched to a gene: 8. This CDR3 is CASSSPGQGWNQPQHF. The CDR3 coding sequence is TGTGCCAGCAGTTCCCCGGGACAGGGTTGGAATCAGCCCCAGCATTTT.

Details on this clone: The same CDR3 is also encoded by other DNA sequences in this sample. This chain links TRBV6-1 with TRBJ2-5, with D possibly matching TRBD2 (5 bases). Germline V CDR1 and CDR2: MNHNS, SASEGT. The CDR3 runs 12 residues. With 4 bases removed from V and 5 bases from J, the gap between germline ends came to 8 bases. CDR3 nucleotide sequence: TGTGCCAGCAGTGTAGCGTGGGAGACCCAGTACTTC. Protein product: CASSVAWETQYF.